Listed below are T cell receptor beta chains from one sample, sequenced in a study of immunodeficiency. The data were produced by immunoSEQ multiplex PCR, yet TCRdb's version contains in-frame clones alone and is incomplete. The sample shows a few thousand clones, approximately 89% of them seen only once. The sequencing sample was made of CD4+ T cells from blood. All receptors come from a human donor in good health. The CDR3 runs from the conserved cysteine through the conserved F or W.

j_gene: TRBJ2-4; v_gene: TRBV6-2/TRBV6-3; CDR3aa: CASSDPRGGYNIQYF
j_gene: TRBJ1-2; v_gene: TRBV30; CDR3aa: CAWSAQGWTGYTF
j_gene: TRBJ2-7; v_gene: TRBV18; CDR3aa: CASSPLQGQGVEQYF
j_gene: TRBJ2-1; v_gene: TRBV25-1; CDR3aa: CASSELRDTINEQFF
j_gene: TRBJ2-3; v_gene: TRBV5-1; CDR3aa: CASSWGTGKGTDTQYF
j_gene: TRBJ1-1; v_gene: TRBV18; CDR3aa: CASSPREGGGTEAFF
j_gene: TRBJ1-1; v_gene: TRBV7-9; CDR3aa: CASSLGFLREAFF
j_gene: TRBJ2-2; v_gene: TRBV19; CDR3aa: CASSSPGGKNTGELFF
j_gene: TRBJ2-5; v_gene: TRBV27; CDR3aa: CASSPRGALGGETQYF
j_gene: TRBJ1-2; v_gene: TRBV4-1; CDR3aa: CASSQDTPHGYTF
j_gene: TRBJ1-1; v_gene: TRBV5-1; CDR3aa: CASSFSSGAHTEAFF
j_gene: TRBJ2-2; v_gene: TRBV5-1; CDR3aa: CASTMGTGAGAGELFF
j_gene: TRBJ1-2; v_gene: TRBV2; CDR3aa: CASIHTRGPYGYTF
j_gene: TRBJ1-2; v_gene: TRBV2; CDR3aa: CASSESTVNYGYTF
j_gene: TRBJ1-1; v_gene: TRBV29-1; CDR3aa: CSVGNRGQDTEAFF
j_gene: TRBJ1-2; v_gene: TRBV20-1; CDR3aa: CSASQSNYGYTF
j_gene: TRBJ1-5; v_gene: TRBV19; CDR3aa: CASKRGHVWSNQPQHF
j_gene: TRBJ2-1; v_gene: TRBV7-9; CDR3aa: CASSLEPPNEQFF
j_gene: TRBJ2-7; v_gene: TRBV7-3; CDR3aa: CASSVTSGDLTYTSEQYF
j_gene: TRBJ2-2; v_gene: TRBV19; CDR3aa: CASSIGQETGELFF
j_gene: TRBJ1-1; v_gene: TRBV3-1/TRBV3-2; CDR3aa: CASGRDRGTEAFF
j_gene: TRBJ2-1; v_gene: TRBV20-1; CDR3aa: CSARRNEQFF
j_gene: TRBJ2-7; v_gene: TRBV6-5; CDR3aa: CASSSAGGGSYEQYF
j_gene: TRBJ1-2; v_gene: TRBV19; CDR3aa: CASSLGNYGYTF
j_gene: TRBJ2-7; v_gene: TRBV27; CDR3aa: CASSRSGTGPYEQYF
j_gene: TRBJ2-5; v_gene: TRBV2; CDR3aa: CASSAGGPVETQYF
j_gene: TRBJ2-3; v_gene: TRBV11-3; CDR3aa: CASSPDGGADTQYF
j_gene: TRBJ1-1; v_gene: TRBV5-5; CDR3aa: CASRNARTGGQGTEAFF
j_gene: TRBJ2-7; v_gene: TRBV6-5; CDR3aa: CASSYSVTGAYEQYF